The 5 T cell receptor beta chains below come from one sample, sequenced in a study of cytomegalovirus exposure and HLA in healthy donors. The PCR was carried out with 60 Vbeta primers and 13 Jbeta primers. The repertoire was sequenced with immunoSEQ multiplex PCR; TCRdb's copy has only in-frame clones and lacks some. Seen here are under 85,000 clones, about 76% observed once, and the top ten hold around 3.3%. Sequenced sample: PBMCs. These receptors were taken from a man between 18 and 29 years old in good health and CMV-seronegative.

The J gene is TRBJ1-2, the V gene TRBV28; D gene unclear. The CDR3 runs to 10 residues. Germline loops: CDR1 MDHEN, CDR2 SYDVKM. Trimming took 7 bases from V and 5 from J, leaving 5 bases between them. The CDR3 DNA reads TGTGCCAGCAAGAGTTATGGCTACACCTTC. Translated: CASKSYGYTF.

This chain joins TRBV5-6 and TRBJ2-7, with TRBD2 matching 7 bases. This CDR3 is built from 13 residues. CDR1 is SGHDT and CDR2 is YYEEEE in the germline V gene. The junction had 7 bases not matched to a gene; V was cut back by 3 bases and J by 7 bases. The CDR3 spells CASSSLADWEQYF. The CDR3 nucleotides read TGTGCCAGCAGCTCCCTAGCGGACTGGGAGCAGTACTTC.

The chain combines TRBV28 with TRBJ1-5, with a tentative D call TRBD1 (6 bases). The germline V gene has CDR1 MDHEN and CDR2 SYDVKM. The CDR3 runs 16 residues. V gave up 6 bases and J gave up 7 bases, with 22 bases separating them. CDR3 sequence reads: CASRPPGGRIRQPQHF. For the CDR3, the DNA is TGTGCCAGCAGACCCCCCGGGGGGCGAATCCGGCAGCCCCAGCATTTT.

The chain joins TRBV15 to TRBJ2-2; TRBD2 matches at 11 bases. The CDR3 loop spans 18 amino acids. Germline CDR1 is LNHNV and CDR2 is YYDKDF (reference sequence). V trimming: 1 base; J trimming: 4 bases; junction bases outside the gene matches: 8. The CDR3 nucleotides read TGTGCCACCAGCAGAGCCCCTAGCGGGGGGCCTCGCACCGGGGAGCTGTTTTTT. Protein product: CATSRAPSGGPRTGELFF.

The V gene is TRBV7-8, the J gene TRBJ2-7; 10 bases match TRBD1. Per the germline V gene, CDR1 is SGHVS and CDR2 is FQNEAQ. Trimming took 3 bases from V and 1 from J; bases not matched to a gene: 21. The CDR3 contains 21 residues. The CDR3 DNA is TGTGCCAGCAGCTTGAGTGGGGTTCCGCAACTCCGGGACAGGGGTTCCTACGAGCAGTACGTC. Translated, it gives CASSLSGVPQLRDRGSYEQYV.